Listed below are T cell receptor beta chains from one sample, sequenced in a study of blood T cell repertoires in COVID-19. Sequenced by immunoSEQ multiplex PCR; TCRdb stores in-frame clones only, minus some. Of approximately 75,000 clones in the sample, 85% to 90% are singletons; the top ten hold 4% to 5.5%. The sequencing sample was made of peripheral blood. The receptors here all came from a man older than 75 with acute or convalescent COVID-19. Each CDR3 is given with its conserved first and last residue.

14	TRBV7-2	TRBJ2-1	CASGLAGDYNEQFF
16	TRBV6-2/TRBV6-3	TRBJ2-3	CASSTRTGAGPDTQYF
15	TRBV6-4	TRBJ1-4	CASSERGQTNEKLFF
11	TRBV3-1/TRBV3-2	TRBJ1-3	CASTRGNTIYF
13	TRBV10-1	TRBJ2-1	CASSGTTAGEQFF
15	TRBV7-9	TRBJ2-1	CASSPGTGGNNEQFF
12	TRBV10-3	TRBJ1-1	CASGQTNTEAFF
13	TRBV30	TRBJ1-3	CAWTTGTGNTIYF
16	TRBV28	TRBJ2-7	CASRYLPGQGNHEQYF
13	TRBV28	TRBJ2-7	CASGQGSPYEQYF
16	TRBV27	TRBJ1-1	CASSFMGRPMNTEAFF
15	TRBV7-3	TRBJ2-1	CASSLLGESGNEQFF
15	TRBV5-4	TRBJ2-7	CASSFRQGLTYEQYF
14	TRBV5-1	TRBJ2-7	CASSSDPPGGEQYF
15	TRBV6-1	TRBJ2-3	CASRLDREYTDTQYF
17	TRBV7-9	TRBJ2-1	CASSLGGSGRPYNEQFF
13	TRBV18	TRBJ1-1	CASSPLPDTEAFF
17	TRBV11-2	TRBJ2-1	CASSLGTGTIFYNEQFF
14	TRBV7-2	TRBJ2-5	CASSLLGQGKTQYF
13	TRBV7-8	TRBJ2-1	CASRSRGTAEQFF
15	TRBV9	TRBJ1-2	CASSVALTLNYGYTF
14	TRBV27	TRBJ2-6	CASSSMAGANVLTF
16	TRBV27	TRBJ2-7	CASSRTGTGSSYEQYF
15	TRBV5-1	TRBJ2-3	CASSLAGSVTDTQYF
13	TRBV25-1	TRBJ2-1	CASSAQLSNEQFF
14	TRBV5-1	TRBJ1-2	CASSADGGNYGYTF
15	TRBV5-1	TRBJ2-2	CASKVGDYLTGELFF
15	TRBV6-2/TRBV6-3	TRBJ2-3	CASSLGTVSTDTQYF
17	TRBV9	TRBJ2-3	CASSQGGAGASTDTQYF
20	TRBV27	TRBJ1-1	CASSLLRPKVGGGLTLEAFF
13	TRBV6-4	TRBJ1-6	CASSVQGNSPLHF
13	TRBV7-3	TRBJ1-1	CASSLFEATEAFF
18	TRBV5-4	TRBJ2-1	CASSTDRVGPSSYNEQFF
15	TRBV11-2	TRBJ2-7	CASSLTGQGSYEQYF
13	TRBV27	TRBJ1-1	CASSSQGRTEAFF
15	TRBV5-5	TRBJ1-1	CASSLISQGLTEAFF
14	TRBV7-9	TRBJ2-5	CASTETGGLETQYF
15	TRBV28	TRBJ1-6	CASSPSTGFTSPLHF
19	TRBV13	TRBJ2-7	CASSGRQGTNLFSSYEQYF
14	TRBV27	TRBJ1-4	CASRPIGAGEKLFF
17	TRBV7-9	TRBJ2-7	CASSSAPQAFSSYEQYF
12	TRBV10-3	TRBJ1-1	CAISEVQGEAFF
11	TRBV10-3	TRBJ2-7	CAISDSREQYF
16	TRBV11-3	TRBJ2-2	CASSQFGGARTGELFF
16	TRBV6-6	TRBJ2-3	CASSRGQGGSLDTQYF
16	TRBV6-5	TRBJ2-7	CASSYDRRGDSYEQYF
15	TRBV2	TRBJ2-7	CASSEGGTSSYEQYF
14	TRBV5-1	TRBJ2-7	CASKPGIPAYEQYF
17	TRBV23-1	TRBJ1-5	CASSQQGGFRRNQPQHF
15	TRBV9	TRBJ2-7	CASSVGLAGAYEQYF
15	TRBV6-2/TRBV6-3	TRBJ1-2	CASSYSDRTYYGYTF
16	TRBV7-2	TRBJ2-1	CASSLESTSAYNEQFF
15	TRBV6-1	TRBJ1-1	CASSENAGVDTEAFF
14	TRBV10-3	TRBJ2-6	CAISDETGANVLTF
14	TRBV11-2	TRBJ1-2	CASSSADRLDGYTF
13	TRBV11-2	TRBJ1-2	CASSLGHSYGYTF
16	TRBV6-6	TRBJ2-7	CASSFTGTGVGHEQYF
15	TRBV6-5	TRBJ2-7	CASSSPGTGDYEQYF
17	TRBV11-1	TRBJ2-2	CASSLARLAGAPGELFF